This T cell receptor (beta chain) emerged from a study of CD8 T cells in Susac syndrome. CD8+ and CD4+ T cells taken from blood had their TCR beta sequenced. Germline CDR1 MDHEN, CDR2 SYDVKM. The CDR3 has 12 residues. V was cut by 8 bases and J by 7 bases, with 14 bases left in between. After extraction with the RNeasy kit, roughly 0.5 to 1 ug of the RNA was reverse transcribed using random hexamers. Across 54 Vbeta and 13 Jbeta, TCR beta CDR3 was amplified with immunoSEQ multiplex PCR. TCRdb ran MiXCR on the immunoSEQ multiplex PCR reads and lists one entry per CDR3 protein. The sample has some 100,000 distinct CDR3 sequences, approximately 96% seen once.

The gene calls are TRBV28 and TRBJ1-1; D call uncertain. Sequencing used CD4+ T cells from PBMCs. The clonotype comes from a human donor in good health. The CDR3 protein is CASRERAGEAFF. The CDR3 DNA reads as TGTGCCAGCCGCGAGAGGGCGGGTGAAGCTTTCTTT.